This TCR beta chain originates from a study of tumor and adjacent non-tumor tissue in lung cancer. For the study at large: Each sample yielded 3.5 million to 5 million productive TCRbeta reads on average. Study results and caveats: Tumor TCR diversity, when higher, was linked to shorter survival.

Per germline, CDR1 DFQATT and CDR2 SNEGSKA (reference sequence). V gave up 6 bases and J gave up 3 bases; unmatched junction bases: 8. This CDR3 has 14 residues. The template was RNA from unsorted bulk tissue. The normal lung tissue was taken more than 3 cm from the tumor edge. Between August and November 2014, newly diagnosed, chemotherapy-naive lung cancer patients underwent thoracic surgery in China. With regard to this clonotype: Its antigen is not identified.

TCRbeta libraries were built with three rounds of nested PCR, modified from ARM-PCR. Via MiXCR, TCRdb re-called the multiplex PCR reads, giving one row per CDR3 protein. This sample carries 80,000 to 130,000 distinct CDR3 sequences, roughly 60% of them seen once, and the ten largest clones take around a fifth. The chain is built from TRBV20-1 and TRBJ2-1, with 7 bases matching TRBD2. This clonotype was obtained from a young man with non-small cell lung cancer. The sample taken for sequencing was distant non-tumor lung tissue. This chain's CDR3 is CSASGTTDYNEQFF. CDR3 nucleotides: TGCAGTGCCTCCGGGACTACCGACTACAATGAGCAGTTCTTC.